The entry below gives a single TCR beta chain sequence along with its context. As the sequencing template, cDNA was produced by extracting RNA and reverse transcribing it. Generated by immunoSEQ multiplex PCR, the TCRdb table keeps only in-frame clones and is missing some. The sample has approximately 130,000 clones, about 51% seen once. The sample originates from a study of CD8+ T cells in alopecia areata. The germline V gene has CDR1 SQVTM and CDR2 ANQGSEA. The length of the CDR3 is 14 residues. The trim removed 3 bases at V and 2 bases at J, leaving 5 bases unmatched. The sequenced sample was NKG2D-low CD8+ T cells sorted from blood. V usage is TRBV29-1 and J usage is TRBJ2-7; 9 positions match TRBD2. The TCR comes from a human donor with alopecia areata. The CDR3 reads CSVETSGLTYEQYF. CDR3 nucleotides: TGCAGCGTTGAGACTAGCGGTTTGACCTACGAGCAGTACTTC.